This TCR beta chain was recorded in a study of Ad26.COV2.S vaccination and SARS-CoV-2 variants. As to treatment: roughly 18 received Ad26.COV2.S at low or high dose, single or two shots; 5 received placebo; per-sample allocation not given. On day 63 after the first injection, vaccine and placebo recipients gave samples. Per germline, CDR1 LNHDA and CDR2 SQIVND (reference sequence). J gave up 4 bases and V 7 bases, and 7 bases lay outside the gene matches. The CDR3 spans 14 residues. Assay: immunoSEQ multiplex PCR; the TCRdb copy retains only in-frame clones and omits some. This repertoire shows 350,000 to 500,000 clones, 90% found once; its top ten account for around 4.5%.

The TCR originated in a person aged 18 to 65 who received the Ad26.COV2.S COVID-19 vaccine or a placebo. This rearrangement joins TRBV19 to TRBJ2-3; 8 bases line up with TRBD1. The source material was peripheral blood, sampled in a trial of Ad26.COV2.S vaccine versus placebo. CDR3 bases: TGTGCCAGTACAGCAGGGGGCGAGGCAGATACGCAGTATTTT. Its protein product is CASTAGGEADTQYF. Supplemented by reference TRBV19 and TRBJ2-3, the full variable domain reads DGGITQSPKYLFRKEGQNVTLSCEQNLNHDAMYWYRQDPGQGLRLIYYSQIVNDFQKGDIAEGYSVSREKKESFPLTVTSAQKNPTAFYLCASTAGGEADTQYFGPGTRLTVL.